The rows below give T cell receptor beta chains drawn from one sample of a study of blood T cell repertoires in COVID-19. Clones were read by immunoSEQ multiplex PCR, and TCRdb kept only the in-frame ones, dropping some. The repertoire holds over 55,000 clones, around 79% seen once, with less than 35% in the top ten. Sequencing used peripheral blood. The source of these receptors is a human donor in a cohort sampled during active COVID-19. Each CDR3 is given with its conserved first and last residue. The D gene is left open where the match is weak. Size tells how often a clone was seen (once, few, many) or the class of an expanded clone, and some rows leave it out.

NA	TRBJ1-3	TRBV5-6	12	NA	CASSSTRNTIYF	TGTGCCAGCAGCTCAACCAGGAACACCATATATTTT
NA	TRBJ2-1	TRBV5-6	14	NA	CASSLGTRGNEQFF	TGTGCCAGCAGCTTGGGCACACGTGGCAATGAGCAGTTCTTC
NA	TRBJ1-1	TRBV5-1	14	NA	CASSLGGTNTEAFF	TGCGCCAGCAGCTTGGGAGGCACGAACACTGAAGCTTTCTTT
NA	TRBJ2-3	TRBV3-1/TRBV3-2	15	NA	CASSTSSGTSDTQYF	TGTGCCAGCAGTACAAGTAGCGGTACCTCAGATACGCAGTATTTT
TRBD1	TRBJ1-6	TRBV6-5	14	NA	CASSYKGAGSPLHF	TGTGCCAGCAGTTACAAGGGGGCAGGGTCACCCCTCCACTTT
NA	TRBJ2-5	TRBV19	13	NA	CASSTTGTETQYF	TGTGCCAGTAGTACAACAGGGACGGAGACCCAGTACTTC
NA	TRBJ1-1	TRBV7-3	14	NA	CASSSHAANTEAFF	TGTGCCAGCAGCAGCCATGCTGCGAACACTGAAGCTTTCTTT
NA	TRBJ2-7	TRBV19	14	once	CASSIHGSNNEQYF	TGTGCCAGTAGTATCCACGGGAGTAATAACGAGCAGTACTTC
NA	TRBJ2-6	TRBV11-1	15	NA	CASSQTGAGANVLTF	TGTGCCAGCAGCCAGACGGGGGCTGGGGCCAACGTCCTGACTTTC
NA	TRBJ1-5	TRBV4-1	15	NA	CASSQESVRNQPQHF	TGCGCCAGCAGCCAAGAGTCGGTTCGCAATCAGCCCCAGCATTTT
NA	TRBJ2-5	TRBV6-2/TRBV6-3	13	NA	CASSRGTRETQYF	TGTGCCAGCAGTCGCGGGACCAGGGAGACCCAGTACTTC
NA	TRBJ1-5	TRBV10-2	12	few	CASGQVNQPQHF	TGCGCCAGCGGGCAGGTCAATCAGCCCCAGCATTTT
TRBD1	TRBJ1-1	TRBV5-1	17	NA	CASRLLTGTGENTEAFF	TGCGCCAGCAGATTGCTCACCGGGACAGGGGAGAACACTGAAGCTTTCTTT
NA	TRBJ2-3	TRBV6-7	16	NA	CASSASWKTSTDTQYF	TGTGCCAGCTCGGCTAGCTGGAAAACTAGCACAGATACGCAGTATTTT
TRBD2	TRBJ2-1	TRBV9	14	NA	CASSGRLAPNEQFF	TGTGCCAGCAGCGGGCGACTAGCGCCCAATGAGCAGTTCTTC
NA	TRBJ2-7	TRBV20-1	11	few	CSALLRGEQYF	TGCAGTGCGCTCCTAAGGGGGGAGCAGTACTTC
TRBD2	TRBJ2-1	TRBV3-1/TRBV3-2	15	NA	CASSQMGQRGNEQFF	TGTGCCAGCAGCCAGATGGGGCAGCGGGGGAATGAGCAGTTCTTC
NA	TRBJ2-3	TRBV6-2/TRBV6-3	17	once	CASTPLEGIGGTDTQYF	TGTGCCAGCACCCCTCTGGAGGGGATAGGGGGCACAGATACGCAGTATTTT
TRBD2	TRBJ2-7	TRBV19	18	NA	CASSASRASGRPGAEQYF	TGTGCCAGTAGTGCCTCCAGGGCTAGCGGGCGACCTGGGGCTGAGCAGTACTTC
TRBD1	TRBJ1-2	TRBV7-8	15	NA	CASSLGQGKGYGYTF	TGTGCCAGCAGCCTAGGACAGGGGAAAGGCTATGGCTACACCTTC
NA	TRBJ2-2	TRBV4-1	15	NA	CASSQVGALTGELFF	TGCGCCAGCAGCCAAGTGGGGGCTCTCACCGGGGAGCTGTTTTTT
TRBD1	TRBJ1-2	TRBV6-5	14	NA	CASSYSGQNYGYTF	TGTGCCAGCAGTTACTCGGGACAGAACTATGGCTACACCTTC
TRBD1	TRBJ1-1	TRBV27	16	NA	CASRPTPGQGTTEAFF	TGTGCCAGCAGGCCCACCCCGGGACAGGGAACGACTGAAGCTTTCTTT
NA	TRBJ1-1	TRBV11-1	14	few	CASSSQGGSTEAFF	TGTGCCAGCAGCTCTCAGGGCGGGAGCACTGAAGCTTTCTTT
TRBD2	TRBJ2-3	TRBV4-2	18	NA	CASSQGLAGGPSTDTQYF	TGTGCCAGCAGCCAAGGACTAGCGGGGGGGCCTAGCACAGATACGCAGTATTTT
TRBD1	TRBJ1-1	TRBV7-2	15	NA	CASSLAQGQGGRAFF	TGTGCCAGCAGCTTAGCGCAGGGGCAGGGGGGTAGAGCTTTCTTT
NA	TRBJ1-1	TRBV7-9	13	NA	CASSPKGATEAFF	TGTGCCAGCAGCCCCAAAGGGGCTACTGAAGCTTTCTTT